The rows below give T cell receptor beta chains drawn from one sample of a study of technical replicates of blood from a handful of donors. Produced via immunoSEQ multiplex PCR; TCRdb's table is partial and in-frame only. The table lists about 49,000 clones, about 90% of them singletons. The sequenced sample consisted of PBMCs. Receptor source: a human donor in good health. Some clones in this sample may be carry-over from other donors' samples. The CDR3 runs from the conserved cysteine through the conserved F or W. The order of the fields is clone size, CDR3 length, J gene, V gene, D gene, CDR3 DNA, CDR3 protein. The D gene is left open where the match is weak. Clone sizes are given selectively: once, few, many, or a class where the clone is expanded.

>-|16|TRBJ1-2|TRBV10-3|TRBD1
TGTGCCATCAGTGGGGACAGGGCCGACCCGTTCTATGGCTACACCTTC
CAISGDRADPFYGYTF
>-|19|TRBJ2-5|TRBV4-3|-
TGCGCCAGCAGCCAAGATTGGCGGCTAGCTAATTTGGGTGAAGAGACCCAGTACTTC
CASSQDWRLANLGEETQYF
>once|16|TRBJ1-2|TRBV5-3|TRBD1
TGTGCCAGAAGCTTAACCGGGACAGGGGTATGTGGTGGCTACACCTTC
CARSLTGTGVCGGYTF
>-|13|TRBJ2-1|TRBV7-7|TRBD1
TGTGCCAGCAGCCCGGCAGGGGGCCCAGAGCAGTTCTTC
CASSPAGGPEQFF
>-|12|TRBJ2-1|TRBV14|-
TGTGCCAGCAGCCCCAGGGTCAATGAGCAGTTCTTC
CASSPRVNEQFF
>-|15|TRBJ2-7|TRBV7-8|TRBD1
TGTGCCAGCAGCTTAGGACAGGGGGCCTTCTACGAGCAGTACTTC
CASSLGQGAFYEQYF
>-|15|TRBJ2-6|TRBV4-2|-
TGTGCCAGCAGCCAGCAGTCCTCTGGGGCCAACGTCCTGACTTTC
CASSQQSSGANVLTF
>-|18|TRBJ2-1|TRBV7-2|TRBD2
TGTGCCAGCAGTCATACCTTAGGACTAGCGGGGGACTACAATGAGCAGTTCTTC
CASSHTLGLAGDYNEQFF
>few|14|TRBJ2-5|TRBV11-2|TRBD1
TGTGCCAGCAGCTTACCGGGACAGCAAGAGACCCAGTACTTC
CASSLPGQQETQYF
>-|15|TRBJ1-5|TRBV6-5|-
TGTGCCAGCAGTTACTCTGGGGCTAGCAATCAGCCCCAGCATTTT
CASSYSGASNQPQHF